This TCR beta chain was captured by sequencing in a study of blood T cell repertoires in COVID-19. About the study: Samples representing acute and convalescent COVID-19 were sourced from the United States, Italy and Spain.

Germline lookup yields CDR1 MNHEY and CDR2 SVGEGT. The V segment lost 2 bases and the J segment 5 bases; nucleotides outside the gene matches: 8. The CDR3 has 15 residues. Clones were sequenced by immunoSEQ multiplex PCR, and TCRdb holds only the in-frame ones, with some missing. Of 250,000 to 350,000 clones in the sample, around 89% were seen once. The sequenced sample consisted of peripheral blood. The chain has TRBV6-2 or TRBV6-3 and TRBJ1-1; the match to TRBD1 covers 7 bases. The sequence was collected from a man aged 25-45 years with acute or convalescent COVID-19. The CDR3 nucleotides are TGTGCCAGCAGTTACCCCTACCAGGGGGTGACTGAAGCTTTCTTT. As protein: CASSYPYQGVTEAFF.